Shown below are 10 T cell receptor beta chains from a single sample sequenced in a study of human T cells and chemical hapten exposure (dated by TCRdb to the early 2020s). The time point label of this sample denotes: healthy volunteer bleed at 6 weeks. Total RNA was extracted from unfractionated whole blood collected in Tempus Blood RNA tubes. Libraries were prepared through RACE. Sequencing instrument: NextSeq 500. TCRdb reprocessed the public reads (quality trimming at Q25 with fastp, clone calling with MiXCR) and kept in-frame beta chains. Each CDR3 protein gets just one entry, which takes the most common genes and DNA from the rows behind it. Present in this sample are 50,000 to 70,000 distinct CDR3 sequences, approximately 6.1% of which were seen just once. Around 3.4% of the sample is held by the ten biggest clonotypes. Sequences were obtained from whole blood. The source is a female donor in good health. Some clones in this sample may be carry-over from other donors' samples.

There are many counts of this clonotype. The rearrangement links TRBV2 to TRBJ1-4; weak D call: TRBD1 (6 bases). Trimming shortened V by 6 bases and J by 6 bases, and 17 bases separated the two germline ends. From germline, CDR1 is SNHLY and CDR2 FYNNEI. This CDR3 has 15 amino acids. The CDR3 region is CASRETGLGDEKLFF. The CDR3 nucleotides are TGTGCCAGCAGAGAAACAGGGCTGGGAGATGAAAAACTGTTTTTT.

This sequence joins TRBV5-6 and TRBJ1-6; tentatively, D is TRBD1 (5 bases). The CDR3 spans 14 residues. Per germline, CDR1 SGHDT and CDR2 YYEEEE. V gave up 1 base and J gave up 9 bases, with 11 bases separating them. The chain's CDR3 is CASSLPTDSSPLHF. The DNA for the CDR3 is TGTGCCAGCAGCTTGCCGACAGATAGTTCACCCCTCCACTTT.

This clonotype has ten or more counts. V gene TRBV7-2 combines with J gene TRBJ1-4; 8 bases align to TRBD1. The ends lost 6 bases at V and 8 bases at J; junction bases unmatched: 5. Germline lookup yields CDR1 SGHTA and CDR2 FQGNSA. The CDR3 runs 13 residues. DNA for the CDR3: TGTGCCAGCAGAGGACAGGGAAAAGAAAAACTGTTTTTT. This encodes CASRGQGKEKLFF.

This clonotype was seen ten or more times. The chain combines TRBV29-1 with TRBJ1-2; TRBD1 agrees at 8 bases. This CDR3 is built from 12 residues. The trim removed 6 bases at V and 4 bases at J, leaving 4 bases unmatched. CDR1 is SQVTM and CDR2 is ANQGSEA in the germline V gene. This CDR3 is CSVDRELYGYTF. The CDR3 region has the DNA TGCAGCGTGGACAGGGAACTCTATGGCTACACCTTC.

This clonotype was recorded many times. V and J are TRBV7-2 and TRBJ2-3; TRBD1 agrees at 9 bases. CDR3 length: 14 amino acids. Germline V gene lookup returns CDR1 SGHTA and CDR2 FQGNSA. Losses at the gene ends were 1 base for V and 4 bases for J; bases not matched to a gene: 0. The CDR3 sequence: CASSLGTGADTQYF. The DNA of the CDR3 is TGTGCCAGCAGCTTAGGGACAGGGGCAGATACGCAGTATTTT. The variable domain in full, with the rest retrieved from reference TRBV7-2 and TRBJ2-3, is GAGVSQSPSNKVTEKGKDVELRCDPISGHTALYWYRQSLGQGLEFLIYFQGNSAPDKSGLPSDRFSAERTGGSVSTLTIQRTQQEDSAVYLCASSLGTGADTQYFGPGTRLTVL.

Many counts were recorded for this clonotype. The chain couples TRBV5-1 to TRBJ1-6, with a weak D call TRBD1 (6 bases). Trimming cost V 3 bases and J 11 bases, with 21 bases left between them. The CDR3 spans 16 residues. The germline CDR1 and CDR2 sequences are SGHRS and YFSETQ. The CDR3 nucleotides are TGCGCCAGCAGCTCATTACCCCAGGGGAGAGGGGCACCCCTCCACTTT. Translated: CASSSLPQGRGAPLHF.

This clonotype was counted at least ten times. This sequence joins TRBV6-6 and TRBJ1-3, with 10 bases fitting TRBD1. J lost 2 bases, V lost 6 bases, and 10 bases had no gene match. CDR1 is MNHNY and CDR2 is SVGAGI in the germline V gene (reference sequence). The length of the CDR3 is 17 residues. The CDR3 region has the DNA TGTGCCAGCAGGGGACAGGGGCAGGGGTTACCTGGAAACACCATATATTTT. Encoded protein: CASRGQGQGLPGNTIYF.

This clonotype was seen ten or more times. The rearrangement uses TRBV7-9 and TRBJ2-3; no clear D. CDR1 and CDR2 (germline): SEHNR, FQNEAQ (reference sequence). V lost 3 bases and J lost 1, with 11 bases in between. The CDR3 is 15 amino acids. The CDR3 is CASSFLAPGTDTQYF. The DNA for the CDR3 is TGTGCCAGCAGCTTTTTGGCTCCCGGCACAGATACGCAGTATTTT. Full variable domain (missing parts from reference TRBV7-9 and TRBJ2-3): DTGVSQNPRHKITKRGQNVTFRCDPISEHNRLYWYRQTLGQGPEFLTYFQNEAQLEKSRLLSDRFSAERPKGSFSTLEIQRTEQGDSAMYLCASSFLAPGTDTQYFGPGTRLTVL.

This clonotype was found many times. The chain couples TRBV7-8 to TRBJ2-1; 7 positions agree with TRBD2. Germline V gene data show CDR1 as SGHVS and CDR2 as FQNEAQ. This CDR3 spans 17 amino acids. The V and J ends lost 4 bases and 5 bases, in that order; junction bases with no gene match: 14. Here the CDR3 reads CASSYPFMTSRDNEQFF. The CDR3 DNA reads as TGTGCCAGCAGCTACCCGTTTATGACTAGCCGAGACAATGAGCAGTTCTTC.

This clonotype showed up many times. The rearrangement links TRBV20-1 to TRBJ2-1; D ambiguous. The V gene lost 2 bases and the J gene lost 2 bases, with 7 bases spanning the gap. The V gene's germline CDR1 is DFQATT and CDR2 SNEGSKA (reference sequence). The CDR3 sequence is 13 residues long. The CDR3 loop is CSARNNPYNEQFF. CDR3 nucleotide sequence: TGCAGTGCTAGAAACAACCCCTACAATGAGCAGTTCTTC.